This TCR beta chain was captured by sequencing in a study of T cells in Graves' hyperthyroidism and ophthalmopathy (dated by TCRdb to between 2019 and 2020). Background for the entire study: Peripheral blood samples were taken at initial diagnosis, before any treatment was given. An independent validation cohort of under 20 hyperthyroidism patients and some 15 patients who later progressed to ophthalmopathy tested prospective prediction of ophthalmopathy. In six Graves' hyperthyroidism patients, the study also compared T-cell repertoires from thyroid tissue with T-cell repertoires from blood. Once sampling was done, hyperthyroidism patients were given methimazole at a starting dose of 30 mg daily, whereas ophthalmopathy patients were given high-dose intravenous methylprednisolone. TCR V-J signatures able to tell the groups apart were searched for in a discovery cohort of around 95 patients, of whom roughly 42 had Graves' ophthalmopathy and 57 had stable Graves' hyperthyroidism. According to the paper, TCR Vbeta CDR3 sequencing was carried out on approximately 140 peripheral blood samples, which came from some 41 ophthalmopathy, under 85 hyperthyroidism and roughly 17 progressor patients. The 100 discovery patients were divided at random into training and test sets in a 7:3 ratio. Summary of the overall study and its limitations: No statistical method was used to set the sample size in advance, and investigators knew the group allocation. During validation, the model predicted progression to ophthalmopathy a median of around 7 months ahead of onset, with around 71% sensitivity and 72.22% specificity. In cross-validation, a model built on a 13 V-J signature told ophthalmopathy apart from stable hyperthyroidism with 87.88% sensitivity and roughly 82% specificity, and in testing the same model reached 80%/75%. Most expanded thyroid clonotypes (frequency above 0.001) were also found in blood, which suggests that blood repertoires may mirror thyroid immune responses.

About this clonotype: Its antigen target is currently unknown. A much more abundant neighbour one base away suggests this may be a read error.

Including cysteine and phenylalanine, the CDR3 has 11 amino acids. The only DNA kept is the CDR3, 33 bases in frame from the first base. CDR1 and CDR2, per the germline V gene (reference sequence), are LGHDT and YNNKEL. V lost 0 bases and J lost 12 bases; the stretch between them is 9 bases long. The TCR beta CDR3 regions were amplified from the RNA transcripts. The first round of RT-PCR for the TCR CDR3 was performed with the HTBI primer set and the Qiagen OneStep RT-PCR kit. A second multiplex PCR round built the libraries, followed by size selection and purification. The libraries were sequenced on an Illumina HiSeq2000 using paired-end 100 bp reads. Turning to the authors' computational methods: SOAPnuke was used to process the raw data, with reads discarded if the reads contained adapters or uncalled bases, had a mean Phred below 15, or lacked an exact constant-primer or identifier match. High-quality paired reads were merged with COPE v1.2.5, and unique nucleotide sequences were defined as clonotypes. MiTCR v1.1 was used to align the clonotypes against IMGT TRBV, TRBD and TRBJ reference segments. The analysis was restricted to V-J combinations with a frequency above 0.0001, which together covered about 99% of the repertoires. A TCS score was defined as the ratio of F50 (clonal expansion) to E x V (chaos), with BLOSUM62-based TCRdist applied between CDR3 peptides within each V-J. Welch's t-statistics and random forest reduced 450 to 600 V-J features to 13, which were used in a naive Bayes classifier (R e1071). TCRdb trimmed public reads at Q25 via fastp, called clones via MiXCR and kept in-frame beta chains. Every entry covers one CDR3 protein and lists the most common genes and DNA from its rows. Here the V and J calls rest on TCRdb's processing, not on the authors' analysis. A total of 300,000 to 450,000 distinct CDR3 sequences appear in this sample, 15% to 18% of them only once. Of the sample, 25% to 35% falls within the top ten clones.

Hyperthyroidism patients were newly diagnosed, with disease duration under 2 months, and aged 18 to 65 years. The study excluded patients with uncontrolled infections, other autoimmune diseases, pregnancy or lactation. Diagnoses were established on the basis of clinical symptoms, serum thyroxine and TRAb, thyroid ultrasound, and orbital computed tomography. Blood from progressor patients was drawn when they were first diagnosed with hyperthyroidism, before any ophthalmopathy symptoms appeared. Ficoll-Paque density gradient centrifugation was used to isolate PBMCs from around 10 ml of fresh peripheral blood. Progressor patients were defined as those initially diagnosed with Graves' hyperthyroidism in whom ophthalmopathy developed during follow-up. Trizol reagent was used to extract total RNA, and RNA quality was then checked on an Agilent 2100 Bioanalyzer.

Source material: blood. The chain is made from TRBV3-1 and TRBJ2-7; there is no confident call for the D gene. This sequence was found in a woman aged 18-29 years with Graves' hyperthyroidism that later progressed to Graves' ophthalmopathy. The nucleotides read TGTGCCAGCAGCCAAGAAGGTCAGCCGTACTTC. Protein translation: CASSQEGQPYF.